Described below is a single T cell receptor beta chain sequence and its context. Its specific antigen is unknown. No base quality information exists; no much larger clone differs at one position. Spanning cysteine to phenylalanine, the CDR3 consists of 15 amino acids. The entry retains the CDR3 DNA only, 45 bases that are in frame from base 1. Compared with germline, V lacks 4 bases and J lacks 2 bases; bases without a gene match: 6. CDR1 and CDR2, looked up from the germline V gene, are MNHEY and SVGAGI. The immunoSEQ Assay, a bias-controlled multiplex PCR, was used to amplify TCRbeta CDR3 regions from genomic DNA. On the authors' methods: The number of nucleated cells in each sample was estimated by amplification of reference gene primers within the assay. To quantify the absolute abundance of each unique TCRbeta CDR3 rearrangement, sequence reads were collapsed and filtered. For each sample, productive Simpson clonality was calculated by taking the square root of Simpson's diversity index across productive rearrangements. TCRdb carries this immuneACCESS record with in-frame sequences only. Its versions omit some clonotypes, under half of them owing to an unresolved V gene in the studies checked, with the rest unexplained. D and trimming were read from the DNA, whereas the V and J calls and clone size are those reported in that table. The sample contains tens of thousands of clones, approximately 86% of them found a single time. The leading ten clones occupy about 3% of the sample.

This sample was included in a study of blood T cell repertoires in COVID-19 (dated by TCRdb to the early 2020s). Regarding the study in general: Samples covering the acute and convalescent phases of COVID-19 were provided by collaborators in the United States, Italy and Spain. Where available, HLA class I and class II types were obtained from metadata supplied by the sample provider rather than from assay-based typing. The repertoires were made available in a free public database intended to serve as a resource for research on the immune response to SARS-CoV-2. The dataset comprised deeply sampled blood TCRbeta repertoires from subjects exposed to, actively infected with, or recovered from COVID-19. A de-identified subject ID, COVID-19 status, age in years and sex were almost always included in the sample metadata. The samples were drawn from the first 160 participants of the ongoing ImmuneRACE study and from 1,254 subjects provided by 6 global collaborators. The prospective study material was composed of cDNA or gDNA derived from T cells, B-cell-depleted T cells, or PBMCs.

Each collaborating institution followed its own protocols to collect whole blood in K2EDTA tubes. For TCRbeta analysis, collaborators shipped samples as frozen whole blood, isolated PBMCs, or DNA extracted from either of those sample types. Results and caveats for the whole study, not just this receptor: How much clinical and demographic metadata was included differed by source and by participant, and the metadata was provided uncurated.

The sequence is built from TRBV6-5 and TRBJ2-5; 8 nucleotides in the junction match TRBD2. Sequences were obtained from peripheral blood. This receptor was identified in a woman in her forties or fifties with active or convalescent COVID-19. The CDR3 in this case is CASSWQRGKQETQYF. The base sequence is TGTGCCAGCAGTTGGCAGCGGGGGAAACAAGAGACCCAGTACTTC.